This T cell receptor beta chain was sequenced in a study of graft-versus-host responses after intestinal transplantation. Germline CDR1 reads MDHEN; CDR2 reads SYDVKM. Germline trimming cut 3 bases from V and 6 bases from J; bases unmatched to any gene: 7. This CDR3 is 14 amino acids long. Turning to this clone: The antigen is unknown.

Assay: immunoSEQ multiplex PCR; the TCRdb copy retains only in-frame clones and omits some. In the table there are roughly 120,000 clones, approximately 92% of which are singletons. The chain has TRBV28 and TRBJ2-5, with 7 bases lining up with TRBD2. Sample: unstimulated CD4+ T cells sorted from spleen or lymph node cells, taken before intestinal transplant. The source is a human donor who received an intestinal transplant. Here the CDR3 reads CASSFRSGVKTQYF. In DNA form, the CDR3 reads TGTGCCAGCAGTTTTCGGAGCGGGGTGAAGACCCAGTACTTC.